This T cell receptor beta chain was identified in a study of blood T cells in healthy people across ages. The study, taken as a whole, reports: The study regarded diversity estimates from one million T cells as underestimates.

Using a J-beta primer mix together with a sample-barcoded 5' primer, a second PCR was run for about 6 to 11 cycles. All samples yielded 2.5 million or more CDR3-containing paired-end reads. A single record per CDR3 protein comes from TCRdb applying MiXCR to the 5' RACE reads. The sample shows 780,000 or so distinct CDR3 sequences, roughly 56% of them seen only once. This clonotype was detected only a few times. The antigen is unknown. The V gene lost 3 bases and the J gene lost 2 bases, with 11 bases spanning the gap. The CDR3 loop spans 16 amino acids. Germline CDR1 is MNHEY and CDR2 is SMNVEV (reference sequence).

The TCR originated in a man aged 35-49 years in good health. The chain links TRBV27 to TRBJ1-6; a weak D match, TRBD1 (5 bases). The sample comprised blood. The CDR3 sequence: CASSFGEGPYNSPLHF. The CDR3 DNA is TGTGCCAGCAGTTTTGGCGAGGGGCCCTATAATTCACCCCTCCACTTT.